These 31 T cell receptor beta chains originate from one sample sequenced in a study of cytomegalovirus exposure and HLA in healthy donors. PCR amplification relied on 60 Vbeta primers (plus 13 Jbeta primers). Generated by immunoSEQ multiplex PCR, the TCRdb table keeps only in-frame clones and is missing some. The sample has 150,000 to 200,000 clones, around 78% seen once; the top ten hold roughly 13%. Sequencing was carried out using PBMCs. These receptors were taken from a woman in her twenties or thirties in good health and CMV-seropositive.

The CDR3 region is CASSLSPGAAGGRQDQPQHF. In DNA form, the CDR3 reads TGTGCCAGCAGTTTATCCCCCGGGGCTGCCGGCGGGAGGCAGGATCAGCCCCAGCATTTT. The J gene is TRBJ1-5, the V gene TRBV28; a weak D match, TRBD1 (5 bases). V lost 1 base to trimming and J lost 5 bases, with 27 bases between them. The CDR3 consists of 20 residues. Germline assignment: CDR1 MDHEN and CDR2 SYDVKM.

The V and J genes are TRBV30 and TRBJ1-4; a weak D match, TRBD1 (6 bases). CDR1 is GTSNPN, CDR2 SVGIG, per germline (reference sequence). Trimming cost V 4 bases and J 7 bases, with 10 bases left between them. CDR3 length: 12 amino acids. The CDR3 nucleotides read TGTGCCTGGAAAGCAGGGGCTGAAAAACTGTTTTTT. Amino acids: CAWKAGAEKLFF. The full variable domain, with the rest looked up from reference TRBV30 and TRBJ1-4, is SQTIHQWPATLVQPVGSPLSLECTVEGTSNPNLYWYRQAAGRGLQLLFYSVGIGQISSEVPQNLSASRPQDRQFILSSKKLLLSDSGFYLCAWKAGAEKLFFGSGTQLSVL.

The chain links TRBV4-1 to TRBJ2-7; D ambiguous. CDR1 and CDR2 (germline): MGHRA, YSYEKL. The length of the CDR3 is 15 residues. Trimming took 4 bases from V and 3 from J, leaving 16 bases between them. CDR3 nucleotide sequence: TGCGCCAGCAGCCGAAGATATGCTTCGGGCTACGAGCAGTACTTC. Protein product: CASSRRYASGYEQYF.

This chain uses TRBV29-1 with TRBJ2-5; TRBD2 might be the D (6 bases). The V gene lost 2 bases and the J gene lost 4 bases, with 8 bases spanning the gap. This CDR3 spans 12 amino acids. The germline V gene encodes CDR1 SQVTM and CDR2 ANQGSEA. CDR3 coding DNA: TGCAGCGTTGAAAAGCGGGCAGAGACCCAGTACTTC. It codes for CSVEKRAETQYF.

V is TRBV27 and J is TRBJ2-3; D is unclear. Trimming left V 3 bases short and J 2 bases short, with 12 bases between. CDR1 and CDR2 from the germline V gene are MNHEY and SMNVEV (reference sequence). The CDR3 loop spans 15 amino acids. The CDR3 loop is CASSLVRGNTDTQYF. The CDR3 region has the DNA TGTGCCAGCAGTTTGGTGAGAGGAAACACAGATACGCAGTATTTT.

The chain employs TRBV30 and TRBJ1-6; the D gene is possibly TRBD1 (5 bases). Germline-derived CDR1 and CDR2 are GTSNPN and SVGIG (reference sequence). Between the trimmed V and J ends, which lost 0 bases and 8 bases, there was a span of 11 bases. This CDR3 spans 14 amino acids. In DNA form, the CDR3 reads TGTGCCTGGAGTGTAAAGGGGTTCTATTCACCCCTCCACTTT. It is translated as CAWSVKGFYSPLHF.

The gene calls are TRBV6-5 and TRBJ2-5; weak D call: TRBD2 (5 bases). Looked up from germline, CDR1 is MNHEY and CDR2 is SVGAGI. CDR3 length: 13 amino acids. Trimming took off 8 bases at V and 5 bases at J, with 15 bases between the two ends. CDR3 nucleotide sequence: TGTGCCAGCCGGAGGACCTTCGGGGAGACCCAGTACTTC. This encodes CASRRTFGETQYF.

The chain carries TRBV7-2 and TRBJ2-5, with no clear D. Trimming stripped 2 bases from V and 1 base from J, with 8 bases between. This CDR3 spans 14 amino acids. Germline V lookup: CDR1 SGHTA, CDR2 FQGNSA. Here the CDR3 reads CASSLRQLQETQYF. The DNA for the CDR3 is TGTGCCAGCAGCTTACGACAACTCCAAGAGACCCAGTACTTC.

The V call is TRBV19, the J call TRBJ1-3, with a possible D match to TRBD1 (6 bases). The ends were cut back, 9 bases at V and 0 bases at J, with 18 bases in the middle. The germline V gene encodes CDR1 LNHDA and CDR2 SQIVND (reference sequence). The CDR3 covers 16 residues. The chain's CDR3 is CASRLGGSSSGNTIYF. CDR3 in DNA: TGTGCCAGCCGTCTTGGGGGCTCCAGCTCTGGAAACACCATATATTTT.

The chain joins TRBV27 to TRBJ2-7; 7 positions agree with TRBD1. The CDR3 is 15 amino acids. CDR1 and CDR2 (germline): MNHEY, SMNVEV (reference sequence). V lost 5 bases, J lost 0 bases, and 7 bases stayed unmatched. This chain's CDR3 is CASSPRRGSSYEQYF. The CDR3 DNA sequence: TGTGCCAGCAGTCCCCGCAGGGGGAGCTCCTACGAGCAGTACTTC.

V usage is TRBV19 and J usage is TRBJ1-1; TRBD1 matches 7 bases. V lost 2 bases and J lost 5; bases outside the gene matches: 11. The CDR3 runs to 16 residues. The V gene's germline CDR1 is LNHDA and CDR2 SQIVND (reference sequence). CDR3 nucleotides: TGTGCCAGTAGTATATACAAAAGGGGGCGCCGGACTGAAGCTTTCTTT. This sequence encodes CASSIYKRGRRTEAFF.

The chain links TRBV6-1 to TRBJ1-3; 8 bases agree with TRBD1. Unmatched junction bases numbered 6, after V lost 2 bases and J lost 3 bases. Per the germline V gene, CDR1 is MNHNS and CDR2 is SASEGT. The CDR3 runs to 16 residues. CDR3 in DNA: TGTGCCAGCAGTGAACCCGGACAGGGTTATGGAAACACCATATATTTT. It encodes CASSEPGQGYGNTIYF.

The V call is TRBV7-2, the J call TRBJ2-1; 11 bases agree with TRBD2. The CDR3 spans 15 residues. Germline V gene sequence: CDR1 SGHTA, CDR2 FQGNSA. V was clipped by 5 bases and J by 4 bases; unmatched bases: 4. The CDR3 coding sequence is TGTGCCAGCAGCCCCGGGACTAGCGGATACAATGAGCAGTTCTTC. Translation gives CASSPGTSGYNEQFF.

This sequence joins TRBV14 and TRBJ2-5; tentative D call: TRBD2 (5 bases). V was trimmed by 0 bases and J by 1 base, leaving 6 bases between them. CDR1 is SGHDN, CDR2 FVKESK, per germline. The length of the CDR3 is 14 residues. The CDR3 region has the DNA TGTGCCAGCAGCCAAGACCTAGCCCAAGAGACCCAGTACTTC. As protein: CASSQDLAQETQYF.

The chain is built from TRBV6-6 and TRBJ1-2; TRBD1 matches at 9 bases. Losses at the gene ends were 5 bases for V and 4 bases for J; bases not matched to a gene: 8. CDR3 length: 15 residues. Germline V gene sequence: CDR1 MNHNY, CDR2 SVGAGI (reference sequence). The CDR3 nucleotides are TGTGCCAGCAGTAGCCCGGGACAGGGCGGCTATGGCTACACCTTC. Residues: CASSSPGQGGYGYTF.

The CDR3 spells CASSRWGGDEQYF. In DNA form, the CDR3 reads TGTGCCAGCAGCCGATGGGGCGGGGACGAGCAGTACTTC. The chain is built from TRBV7-9 and TRBJ2-7, with D possibly being TRBD2 (6 bases). The V gene lost 5 bases and the J gene lost 5 bases, with 13 bases spanning the gap. The CDR3 runs 13 residues. CDR1 is SEHNR and CDR2 is FQNEAQ in the germline V gene (reference sequence).

V and J are TRBV28 and TRBJ2-3, with TRBD2 matching over 15 bases. The junction had 14 bases not matched to a gene; V was cut back by 4 bases and J by 6 bases. The CDR3 consists of 19 residues. Germline assignment: CDR1 MDHEN and CDR2 SYDVKM. The CDR3 loop is CASSSPGLAGGPAADTQYF. CDR3 nucleotide sequence: TGTGCCAGCAGTTCCCCAGGACTAGCGGGAGGGCCTGCTGCGGATACGCAGTATTTT. Variable domain in full (rest from reference TRBV28 and TRBJ2-3): DVKVTQSSRYLVKRTGEKVFLECVQDMDHENMFWYRQDPGLGLRLIYFSYDVKMKEKGDIPEGYSVSREKKERFSLILESASTNQTSMYLCASSSPGLAGGPAADTQYFGPGTRLTVL.

The V call is TRBV11-3, the J call TRBJ2-5, with a possible D match to TRBD1 (5 bases). The CDR3 consists of 16 residues. Germline V gene lookup returns CDR1 SGHNT and CDR2 YENEEA. V lost 1 base and J 2 bases, leaving 14 bases between the germline ends. CDR3 amino acids: CASSLVLTEPQETQYF. CDR3 nucleotides: TGTGCCAGCAGCTTAGTTTTGACAGAGCCGCAAGAGACCCAGTACTTC.

In its sample, this clone was seen once. The gene calls are TRBV20-1 and TRBJ2-3; weak D call: TRBD1 (6 bases). CDR3 length: 11 residues. The germline V gene has CDR1 DFQATT and CDR2 SNEGSKA (reference sequence). V was shortened by 4 bases and J by 6 bases, with 8 bases between the two germline ends. The CDR3 DNA follows: TGCAGTGCTATACAGGGTGATACGCAGTATTTT. Its translation: CSAIQGDTQYF.

V usage is TRBV11-3 and J usage is TRBJ2-7; possibly TRBD2 for D (5 bases). Germline loops: CDR1 SGHNT, CDR2 YENEEA. This CDR3 has 14 residues. The V gene lost 3 bases and the J gene lost 0 bases, with 9 bases spanning the gap. This CDR3 reads CASSFPGTSYEQYF. As DNA, the CDR3 is TGTGCCAGCAGCTTCCCGGGAACCTCCTACGAGCAGTACTTC.

The chain couples TRBV7-9 to TRBJ2-1; TRBD2 matches at 9 bases. After removal of 1 base from V and 0 bases from J, the junction contained 4 bases not matched to a gene. This CDR3 is built from 17 residues. Germline assignment: CDR1 SEHNR and CDR2 FQNEAQ (reference sequence). The CDR3 DNA reads TGTGCCAGCAGCTTAGGAGGTAGCGGGGGCTCCTACAATGAGCAGTTCTTC. It specifies CASSLGGSGGSYNEQFF.

This clone was counted a few times. This chain links TRBV28 with TRBJ1-2; TRBD1 matches 9 bases. The CDR3 runs 17 residues. With 1 base clipped from V and 8 bases from J, the junction kept 14 bases outside the gene matches. The V gene's germline CDR1 is MDHEN and CDR2 SYDVKM. This chain's CDR3 is CASSLFRRQGVILGYTF. The CDR3 nucleotides are TGTGCCAGCAGTTTATTTCGCCGACAGGGGGTAATTCTCGGCTACACCTTC.

This clone showed up just a few times. V gene TRBV11-2 combines with J gene TRBJ1-3; D is unresolved. V lost 4 bases and J 0 bases, leaving 13 bases between the germline ends. The CDR3 has 16 residues. Germline assignment: CDR1 SGHAT and CDR2 FQNNGV. In DNA form, the CDR3 reads TGTGCCAGCAGCTCGTTGCGGATCTTCTCTGGAAACACCATATATTTT. Translated, it gives CASSSLRIFSGNTIYF. Filled out from reference TRBV11-2 and TRBJ1-3, the complete variable domain reads EAGVAQSPRYKIIEKRQSVAFWCNPISGHATLYWYQQILGQGPKLLIQFQNNGVVDDSQLPKDRFSAERLKGVDSTLKIQPAKLEDSAVYLCASSSLRIFSGNTIYFGEGSWLTVV.

The chain joins TRBV5-1 to TRBJ2-3; perhaps TRBD2 as D (7 bases). Trimming cost V 4 bases and J 4 bases, with 19 bases left between them. Germline lookup yields CDR1 SGHRS and CDR2 YFSETQ. The CDR3 consists of 16 residues. CDR3 region: CASSGGSGGRADTQYF. CDR3 in DNA: TGCGCCAGCAGCGGGGGGTCCGGGGGGCGAGCAGATACGCAGTATTTT.

This clone was detected a few times. This sequence joins TRBV11-3 and TRBJ2-1; 10 bases are a match to TRBD2. Germline values: CDR1 SGHNT, CDR2 YENEEA. The CDR3 runs to 15 residues. The V and J ends lost 5 bases and 6 bases, in that order; junction bases with no gene match: 7. CDR3 residues: CASSAATSGFNEQFF. The CDR3 bases are TGTGCCAGCAGCGCGGCGACTAGCGGGTTCAATGAGCAGTTCTTC.

This chain uses TRBV27 with TRBJ2-7, with D possibly TRBD1 on 7 matching bases. The CDR3 length is 15 residues. Trimming cost V 6 bases and J 1 base, with 16 bases left between them. Germline values: CDR1 MNHEY, CDR2 SMNVEV (reference sequence). CDR3: CASSAGGRNSYEQYF. The CDR3 nucleotides read TGTGCCAGCAGCGCAGGGGGGCGGAATTCCTACGAGCAGTACTTC.

This clone was picked up one time. The chain combines TRBV4-1 with TRBJ2-7; TRBD2 matches 7 bases. This CDR3 has 15 residues. Germline V CDR1 and CDR2: MGHRA, YSYEKL. The J segment lost 2 bases and the V segment lost 1 base, leaving 5 bases of the junction unmatched. CDR3 coding DNA: TGCGCCAGCAGCCAAGCATTAGCGGGCACCTACGAGCAGTACTTC. This gives the protein CASSQALAGTYEQYF.

Notes on this clone: Likely a read error: the CDR3 ends without its conserved phenylalanine or tryptophan. This chain links TRBV5-1 with TRBJ2-7, with D possibly TRBD1 on 5 matching bases. The CDR3 length is 14 residues. V was pared by 4 bases and J by 2 bases, with 13 bases between. The germline gives CDR1 SGHRS, CDR2 YFSETQ. In nucleotides, the CDR3 is TGCGCCAGCAGCCAATCAGTAGGGGCCTACGAGCAGTACCTC. The encoded protein is CASSQSVGAYEQYL.

The chain uses TRBV5-1 and TRBJ1-1; TRBD1 matches 9 bases. The V segment lost 4 bases and the J segment 4 bases; nucleotides outside the gene matches: 2. The germline gives CDR1 SGHRS, CDR2 YFSETQ. This CDR3 has 13 residues. CDR3 loop: CASSTQGATEAFF. The CDR3 region has the DNA TGCGCCAGCAGCACACAGGGGGCCACTGAAGCTTTCTTT.

This chain joins TRBV29-1 and TRBJ2-7; TRBD2 matches at 9 bases. V was clipped by 0 bases and J by 3 bases; unmatched bases: 6. The CDR3 has 15 amino acids. The germline V gene encodes CDR1 SQVTM and CDR2 ANQGSEA. The CDR3 here is CSVEDPWREGYEQYF. CDR3 bases: TGCAGCGTTGAAGATCCTTGGCGGGAGGGCTACGAGCAGTACTTC.

This clone appeared a single time. The V call is TRBV7-3, the J call TRBJ2-1, with 7 bases identical to TRBD2. Germline V gene lookup returns CDR1 SGHTA and CDR2 FQGTGA. V was pared by 7 bases and J by 2 bases, with 8 bases of the junction left unmatched. This CDR3 is built from 15 residues. The CDR3 region is CASILKRDPYNEQFF. CDR3 coding DNA: TGTGCCAGCATCCTGAAGCGGGACCCCTACAATGAGCAGTTCTTC.